This T cell receptor (beta chain) was found in a study of response to subunit inactivated influenza vaccine. MiXCR, applied by TCRdb to the RT-PCR reads, yields one record per CDR3 protein. The data hold 200,000 to 300,000 distinct CDR3 sequences, with more than 10% observed a single time. Losses at the gene ends were 1 base for V and 5 bases for J; bases not matched to a gene: 2. The CDR3 is 14 amino acids. The germline gives CDR1 KGHSH, CDR2 LQKENI. This sequence joins TRBV18 and TRBJ2-4, with 7 bases lining up with TRBD1. This specimen was non-naive T cells sorted from PBMCs, taken 14 to 15 days before vaccination. This clonotype was sampled from a man aged 50-60 years who received an inactivated influenza vaccine. In DNA, the CDR3 is TGTGCCAGCTCACCACAAACAGGGGAAAACATTCAGTACTTC. Residues: CASSPQTGENIQYF.